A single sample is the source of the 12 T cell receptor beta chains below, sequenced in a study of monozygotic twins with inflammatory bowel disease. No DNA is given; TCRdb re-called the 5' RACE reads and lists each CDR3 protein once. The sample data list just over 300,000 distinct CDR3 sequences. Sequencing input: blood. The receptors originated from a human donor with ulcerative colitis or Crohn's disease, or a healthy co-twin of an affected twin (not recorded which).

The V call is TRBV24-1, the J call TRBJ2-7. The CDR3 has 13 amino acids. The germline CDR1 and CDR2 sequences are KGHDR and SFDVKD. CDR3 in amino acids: CATSDSPGYEQYF.

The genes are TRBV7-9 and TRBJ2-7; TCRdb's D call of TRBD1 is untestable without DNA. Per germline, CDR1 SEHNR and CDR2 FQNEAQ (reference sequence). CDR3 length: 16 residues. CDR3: CASSSTPGEGSYEQYF.

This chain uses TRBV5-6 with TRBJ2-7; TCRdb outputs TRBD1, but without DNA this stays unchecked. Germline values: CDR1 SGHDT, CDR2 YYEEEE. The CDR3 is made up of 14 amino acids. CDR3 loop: CASSLAGVRHEQYF.

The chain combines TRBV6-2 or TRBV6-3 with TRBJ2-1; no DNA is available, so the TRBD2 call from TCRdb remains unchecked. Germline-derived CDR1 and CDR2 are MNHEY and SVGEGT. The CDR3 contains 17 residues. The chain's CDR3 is CASSYSISGGAYNEQFF.

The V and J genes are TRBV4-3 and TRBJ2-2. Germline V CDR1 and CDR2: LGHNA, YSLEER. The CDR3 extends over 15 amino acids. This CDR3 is CASSQDWSYTGELFF.

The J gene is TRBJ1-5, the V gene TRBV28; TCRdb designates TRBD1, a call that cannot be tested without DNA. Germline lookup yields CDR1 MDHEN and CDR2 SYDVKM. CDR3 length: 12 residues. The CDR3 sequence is CASAQGRQPQHF.

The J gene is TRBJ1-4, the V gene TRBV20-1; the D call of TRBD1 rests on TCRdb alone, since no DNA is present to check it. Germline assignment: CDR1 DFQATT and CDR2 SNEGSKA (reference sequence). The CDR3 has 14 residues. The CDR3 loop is CSVQPGVYNEKLFF.

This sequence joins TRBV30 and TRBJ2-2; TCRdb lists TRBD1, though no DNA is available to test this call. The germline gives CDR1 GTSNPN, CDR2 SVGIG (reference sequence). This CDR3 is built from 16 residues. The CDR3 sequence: CAWSRRGTVGAGELFF. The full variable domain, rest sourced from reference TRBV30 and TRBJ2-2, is SQTIHQWPATLVQPVGSPLSLECTVEGTSNPNLYWYRQAAGRGLQLLFYSVGIGQISSEVPQNLSASRPQDRQFILSSKKLLLSDSGFYLCAWSRRGTVGAGELFFGEGSRLTVL.

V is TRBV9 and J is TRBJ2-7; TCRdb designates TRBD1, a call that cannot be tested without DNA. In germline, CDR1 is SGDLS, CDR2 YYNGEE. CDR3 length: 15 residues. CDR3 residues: CASSPEGTGVIEQYF.

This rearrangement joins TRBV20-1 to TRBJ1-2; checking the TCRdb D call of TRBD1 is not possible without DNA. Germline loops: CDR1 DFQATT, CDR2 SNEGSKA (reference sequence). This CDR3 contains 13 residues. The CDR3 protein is CSARNRGGYGYTF.

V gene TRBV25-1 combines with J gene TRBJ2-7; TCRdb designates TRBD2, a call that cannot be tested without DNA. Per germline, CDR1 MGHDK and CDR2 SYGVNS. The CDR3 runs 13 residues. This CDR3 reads CASNFAGSYEQYF.

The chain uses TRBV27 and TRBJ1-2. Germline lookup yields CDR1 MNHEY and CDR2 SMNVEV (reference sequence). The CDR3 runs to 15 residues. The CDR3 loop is CASSLSYKASYGYTF.